These 6 T cell receptor beta chains were sequenced from one sample in a study of vaccination effects on CD4 cells after COVID-19. Clones were read by immunoSEQ multiplex PCR, and TCRdb kept only the in-frame ones, dropping some. The sample holds about 45,000 clones, approximately 70% seen once. Their antigens are not known. Before sequencing took place, the ViraFEST assay used viral peptide pools to expand antigen-specific CD4+ T cells. At the end of over 8 days of culture, CD4+ T cells were isolated. It was between March and December 2020 that the person had a SARS-CoV-2 infection confirmed by PCR. The input for sequencing was CD4+ T cells from PBMCs cultured with a peptide pool, taken before COVID-19 vaccination. The source of these receptors is a human donor who had a prior SARS-CoV-2 infection.

J is TRBJ1-4 and V is TRBV30; a weak D match, TRBD1 (6 bases). This CDR3 has 18 amino acids. Germline loops: CDR1 GTSNPN, CDR2 SVGIG (reference sequence). V was shortened by 6 bases and J by 0 bases, with 23 bases between the two germline ends. This CDR3 is CACVFKRGATPTNEKLFF. The CDR3 DNA follows: TGTGCCTGCGTATTCAAAAGGGGGGCCACCCCAACTAATGAAAAACTGTTTTTT.

CDR3 sequence reads: CAISETGAPRGEQYF. Here the CDR3 DNA reads TGTGCCATCAGTGAGACAGGAGCCCCTCGGGGTGAGCAGTACTTC. V gene TRBV10-3 combines with J gene TRBJ2-7; D is perhaps TRBD1 or TRBD2 (5 bases each). CDR3 length equals 15 residues. Trimming shortened V by 2 bases and J by 7 bases, and 18 bases separated the two germline ends. Germline CDR1 is ENHRY and CDR2 is SYGVKD.

The rearrangement uses TRBV7-2 and TRBJ2-3; D not certain. From germline, CDR1 is SGHTA and CDR2 FQGNSA. The CDR3 runs to 15 residues. Trimming pared 1 base from V and 0 bases from J, leaving 8 bases between. This CDR3 is CASSLVSTSTDTQYF. For the CDR3, the DNA is TGTGCCAGCAGCTTAGTTAGTACGAGCACAGATACGCAGTATTTT.

CDR3 DNA: TGCGCCAGCAGCGCCCGTCCCTTGGGGGAGGGCCTGAGGGGTGGAGAGCAGTACTTC. This gives the protein CASSARPLGEGLRGGEQYF. This rearrangement joins TRBV4-3 to TRBJ2-7, with 7 bases fitting TRBD2. This CDR3 is built from 19 residues. The germline V gene has CDR1 LGHNA and CDR2 YSLEER. Trimming cost V 5 bases and J 7 bases; bases outside gene matches: 26.

This chain uses TRBV7-3 with TRBJ1-1; 7 bases are a match to TRBD1. The CDR3 is 15 residues long. Germline assignment: CDR1 SGHTA and CDR2 FQGTGA. V lost 5 bases, J lost 5 bases, and 11 bases stayed unmatched. The CDR3 nucleotides read TGTGCCAGCAGCCCTGGACAGGTCCGGAGGACTGAAGCTTTCTTT. Its protein product is CASSPGQVRRTEAFF.

The table lists this clone with a count of one. The chain recombines TRBV30 with TRBJ2-1; the D gene is possibly TRBD2 (6 bases). Per germline, CDR1 GTSNPN and CDR2 SVGIG (reference sequence). The CDR3 is made up of 14 amino acids. Trimming pared 1 base from V and 4 bases from J, leaving 11 bases between. CDR3 nucleotides: TGTGCCTGGAGTGGCGGGGTTTCTTACAATGAGCAGTTCTTC. The encoded protein is CAWSGGVSYNEQFF.